Each of the 32 T cell receptor beta chains below was sequenced from the same sample in a study of shared clonotypes between healthy human individuals. CD45RO-negative, CCR7-selected cells formed the naive CD8 fraction, which excluded terminally differentiated effector memory CD45RA+ cells. The data were produced by immunoSEQ multiplex PCR, yet TCRdb's version contains in-frame clones alone and is incomplete. The repertoire holds hundreds of thousands of clones, with about 98% as singletons. Sequenced input: naive CD8+ T cells sorted from blood. The receptors here all came from a man aged 30-40 years in good health.

V and J are TRBV7-6 and TRBJ2-7; TRBD1 aligns across 7 bases. There are 15 residues in the CDR3. With V trimmed by 2 bases and J by 3 bases, 7 bases remained unmatched. Germline CDR1 and CDR2: SGHVS and FNYEAQ. As DNA, the CDR3 is TGTGCCAGCAGCTTAAGGTCAGGGGGTGGCTACGAGCAGTACTTC. Protein sequence: CASSLRSGGGYEQYF.

V and J are TRBV19 and TRBJ2-1; possible D gene TRBD2, 6 bases. V gave up 9 bases and J gave up 6 bases, with 12 bases separating them. The CDR3 has 12 residues. Germline V gene data show CDR1 as LNHDA and CDR2 as SQIVND (reference sequence). The CDR3: CASGSSGNEQFF. The DNA for the CDR3 is TGTGCCAGCGGGAGTTCGGGCAATGAGCAGTTCTTC.

A single count supports this clone. The sample carries other DNA sequences with the same CDR3. The V call is TRBV5-5, the J call TRBJ1-5; no firm D call. V dropped 1 base and J dropped 0 bases, with 8 bases sitting between them. The germline CDR1 and CDR2 sequences are SGHKS and YYEKEE (reference sequence). The CDR3 is 15 residues long. The CDR3 DNA sequence: TGTGCCAGCAGCTTGAGAGGGAATAGCAATCAGCCCCAGCATTTT. The encoded protein is CASSLRGNSNQPQHF.

This clone was seen just once. V usage is TRBV29-1 and J usage is TRBJ2-1; 7 bases are a match to TRBD2. V shed 8 bases and J 10 bases; nucleotides not matched to a gene: 17. The CDR3 contains 14 residues. Looked up from germline, CDR1 is SQVTM and CDR2 is ANQGSEA. The CDR3 DNA follows: TGCAGCTTTGTGTCGGGAGGTGCCCTTACCGAGCAGTTCTTC. This gives the protein CSFVSGGALTEQFF.

The chain uses TRBV28 and TRBJ1-5; D perhaps matches TRBD1 (5 bases). With 5 bases removed from V and 2 bases from J, the gap between germline ends came to 10 bases. CDR1 is MDHEN, CDR2 SYDVKM, per germline. The CDR3 has 14 residues. This CDR3 reads CASSTRGGNQPQHF. The CDR3 DNA reads TGTGCCAGCAGTACTAGGGGAGGCAATCAGCCCCAGCATTTT.

This rearrangement joins TRBV13 to TRBJ2-2; D remains unclear. From germline, CDR1 is PRHDT and CDR2 FYEKMQ (reference sequence). V was clipped by 0 bases and J by 0 bases, with 11 bases between them. This CDR3 has 17 amino acids. The CDR3 DNA reads as TGTGCCAGCAGCTTAGGAGAGTTGTACCCGAACACCGGGGAGCTGTTTTTT. Its translation is CASSLGELYPNTGELFF.

In this sample, this clone turned up once. The chain has TRBV11-2 and TRBJ2-5, with D tentatively TRBD1 or TRBD2 (5 bases each). The germline V and J ends were trimmed by 3 bases and 2 bases, with 13 bases remaining between them. The CDR3 length is 15 residues. Germline V gene lookup returns CDR1 SGHAT and CDR2 FQNNGV. The CDR3 sequence: CASSFGDVKQETQYF. In DNA form, the CDR3 reads TGTGCCAGCAGCTTCGGGGACGTTAAACAAGAGACCCAGTACTTC. Full variable domain (outside the CDR3, taken from reference TRBV11-2 and TRBJ2-5): EAGVAQSPRYKIIEKRQSVAFWCNPISGHATLYWYQQILGQGPKLLIQFQNNGVVDDSQLPKDRFSAERLKGVDSTLKIQPAKLEDSAVYLCASSFGDVKQETQYFGPGTRLLVL.

V usage is TRBV9 and J usage is TRBJ1-2; D is undetermined. V lost 6 bases and J 8 bases, leaving 14 bases between the germline ends. Germline V lookup: CDR1 SGDLS, CDR2 YYNGEE. The CDR3 runs 12 residues. The CDR3 DNA reads TGTGCCAGCACCGCCCGGGATCGGGGCTACACCTTC. This translates into CASTARDRGYTF.

The V gene is TRBV2, the J gene TRBJ1-1; D possibly corresponds to TRBD1 (5 bases). Per germline, CDR1 SNHLY and CDR2 FYNNEI. The CDR3 loop spans 14 amino acids. Trimming stripped 3 bases from V and 5 bases from J, with 13 bases between. CDR3 amino acids: CASSDTAGETEAFF. The CDR3 DNA sequence: TGTGCCAGCAGTGATACAGCGGGGGAGACTGAAGCTTTCTTT.

CDR3 loop: CASSDWDSSSYEQYF. The CDR3 coding sequence is TGCGCCAGCAGTGACTGGGACAGTAGCTCCTACGAGCAGTACTTC. The rearrangement uses TRBV10-2 and TRBJ2-7; 7 positions agree with TRBD1. The length of the CDR3 is 15 residues. Germline CDR1 and CDR2: WSHSY and SAAADI. V shed 3 bases, J shed 0 bases, and the junction held 5 bases outside the gene matches.

The rearrangement links TRBV4-3 to TRBJ2-1; D not resolved. Trimming stripped 0 bases from V and 7 bases from J, with 1 base between. The germline gives CDR1 LGHNA, CDR2 YSLEER. This CDR3 has 11 amino acids. CDR3 in amino acids: CASSQENEQFF. CDR3 bases: TGCGCCAGCAGCCAAGAAAATGAGCAGTTCTTC.

The chain combines TRBV13 with TRBJ2-1; 8 bases align to TRBD1. The length of the CDR3 is 13 residues. The germline gives CDR1 PRHDT, CDR2 FYEKMQ (reference sequence). Trimming removed 5 bases from V and 8 bases from J; junction bases left unmatched: 5. CDR3 nucleotides: TGTGCCAGCAGCACATCAGGGGGCCATGAGCAGTTCTTC. As protein: CASSTSGGHEQFF. The whole variable domain, filled in from reference TRBV13 and TRBJ2-1, reads AAGVIQSPRHLIKEKRETATLKCYPIPRHDTVYWYQQGPGQDPQFLISFYEKMQSDKGSIPDRFSAQQFSDYHSELNMSSLELGDSALYFCASSTSGGHEQFFGPGTRLTVL.

This sequence joins TRBV7-6 and TRBJ2-3, with 8 nucleotides matching TRBD1. The V gene's germline CDR1 is SGHVS and CDR2 FNYEAQ. The V and J ends lost 5 bases and 2 bases, in that order; junction bases with no gene match: 3. The CDR3 spans 14 residues. DNA for the CDR3: TGTGCCAGCAGCCGGACAGGGAACACAGATACGCAGTATTTT. It codes for CASSRTGNTDTQYF.

The chain employs TRBV19 and TRBJ2-7, with 8 bases that match TRBD2. The CDR3 runs to 14 residues. V shed 6 bases, J shed 2 bases, and the junction held 6 bases outside the gene matches. The germline CDR1 and CDR2 sequences are LNHDA and SQIVND (reference sequence). CDR3 bases: TGTGCCAGTAGACCAGCGGGAGTGACCTACGAGCAGTACTTC. It specifies CASRPAGVTYEQYF.

The chain links TRBV29-1 to TRBJ2-1; 7 positions agree with TRBD1. Germline-derived CDR1 and CDR2 are SQVTM and ANQGSEA. Trimming removed 7 bases from V and 6 bases from J; junction bases left unmatched: 9. The CDR3 is 13 amino acids. The CDR3 bases are TGCAGCGCATCCGGGACAGTAATCAATGAGCAGTTCTTC. The encoded protein is CSASGTVINEQFF.

V usage is TRBV9 and J usage is TRBJ2-1; D unclear. The CDR3 loop spans 15 amino acids. The V end was cut by 0 bases, the J end by 4 bases, with 11 bases between. The germline gives CDR1 SGDLS, CDR2 YYNGEE. DNA for the CDR3: TGTGCCAGCAGCGTAGGAAGGCTCGGGTACAATGAGCAGTTCTTC. This gives the protein CASSVGRLGYNEQFF.

About this clone: This same CDR3 is encoded by further DNA sequences in the sample. The chain's CDR3 is CASSVARYTDTQYF. CDR3 DNA sequence: TGTGCCAGCAGCGTAGCGCGGTACACAGATACGCAGTATTTT. This chain joins TRBV9 and TRBJ2-3, with D unresolved. V gave up 0 bases and J gave up 2 bases, with 7 bases separating them. The CDR3 consists of 14 residues. Germline CDR1 reads SGDLS; CDR2 reads YYNGEE.

In its sample, this clone was seen once. The rearrangement joins TRBV27 to TRBJ2-7, with 12 bases fitting TRBD1. This CDR3 has 15 residues. Trimming took 5 bases from V and 6 from J; bases not matched to a gene: 8. Germline V gene sequence: CDR1 MNHEY, CDR2 SMNVEV (reference sequence). CDR3 protein: CASSIRDRGLREQYF. CDR3 DNA sequence: TGTGCCAGCAGTATCCGGGACAGGGGGCTCCGCGAGCAGTACTTC.

This chain uses TRBV7-9 with TRBJ2-3; D is tentatively TRBD1 or TRBD2 (6 bases each). Between the trimmed V and J ends, which lost 2 bases and 6 bases, there was a span of 12 bases. Per the germline V gene, CDR1 is SEHNR and CDR2 is FQNEAQ (reference sequence). This CDR3 spans 14 amino acids. CDR3 sequence: CASSLSGGGDTQYF. CDR3 coding DNA: TGTGCCAGCAGCTTATCCGGGGGCGGCGATACGCAGTATTTT.

The V gene is TRBV4-2, the J gene TRBJ1-2, with TRBD1 as a possible D gene (5 bases). The V gene lost 3 bases and the J gene lost 7 bases, with 12 bases spanning the gap. Germline CDR1 reads LGHNA; CDR2 reads YNFKEQ. This CDR3 spans 13 amino acids. CDR3 in amino acids: CASSHEDNAGYTF. The DNA for the CDR3 is TGTGCCAGCAGCCATGAGGACAACGCTGGCTACACCTTC.

This chain joins TRBV19 and TRBJ1-5; D is perhaps TRBD1 (6 bases). This CDR3 has 16 amino acids. Germline V lookup: CDR1 LNHDA, CDR2 SQIVND (reference sequence). Trimming left V 3 bases short and J 0 bases short, with 12 bases between. Here the CDR3 DNA reads TGTGCCAGTAGTATTCTGGGGACAAATAGCAATCAGCCCCAGCATTTT. It specifies CASSILGTNSNQPQHF.

This clone appeared a single time. The chain carries TRBV15 and TRBJ2-7; D perhaps matches TRBD1 (5 bases). The V end was cut by 6 bases, the J end by 2 bases, with 11 bases between. Germline assignment: CDR1 LNHNV and CDR2 YYDKDF (reference sequence). The CDR3 extends over 13 amino acids. The CDR3 sequence is CATSTGVPYEQYF. CDR3 nucleotide sequence: TGTGCCACCAGTACAGGAGTCCCCTACGAGCAGTACTTC.

This chain links TRBV4-1 with TRBJ1-5, with 7 bases matching TRBD1. Trimming took 3 bases from V and 4 from J; bases not matched to a gene: 3. CDR1 and CDR2 from the germline V gene are MGHRA and YSYEKL. The CDR3 has 14 amino acids. CDR3: CASSQVQGNQPQHF. The CDR3 bases are TGCGCCAGCAGCCAGGTACAGGGGAATCAGCCCCAGCATTTT.

The chain is built from TRBV7-6 and TRBJ2-1, with D uncertain. Trimming took 5 bases from V and 6 from J, leaving 14 bases between them. CDR3 length: 14 amino acids. In germline, CDR1 is SGHVS, CDR2 FNYEAQ. The CDR3 sequence is CASSLRTAVNEQFF. The DNA for the CDR3 is TGTGCCAGCAGCCTCCGGACGGCGGTCAATGAGCAGTTCTTC.

In nucleotides, the CDR3 is TGCAGCGTTCGGAACAACAGGGAGAGTCCAAACATTCAGTACTTC. Amino acid sequence: CSVRNNRESPNIQYF. The rearrangement uses TRBV29-1 and TRBJ2-4, with a possible D match to TRBD1 (6 bases). Germline values: CDR1 SQVTM, CDR2 ANQGSEA. V dropped 5 bases and J dropped 6 bases, with 20 bases sitting between them. The CDR3 consists of 15 residues.

The chain links TRBV6-1 to TRBJ2-1, with 13 bases lining up with TRBD2. The CDR3 runs to 15 residues. The J segment lost 7 bases and the V segment lost 4 bases, leaving 4 bases of the junction unmatched. Germline CDR1 and CDR2: MNHNS and SASEGT. DNA of the CDR3: TGTGCCAGCAGTGGACTAGCGGGAGGTCTAAATGAGCAGTTCTTC. Translated: CASSGLAGGLNEQFF.

The V gene is TRBV7-7, the J gene TRBJ2-3, with TRBD2 matching over 8 bases. This CDR3 comprises 15 residues. V was pared by 4 bases and J by 4 bases, with 7 bases of the junction left unmatched. Germline CDR1 and CDR2: SSHAT and FNYEAQ (reference sequence). The CDR3 nucleotides are TGTGCCAGCAGCTCGACAGCGGGAGCTGCAGATACGCAGTATTTT. Encoded protein: CASSSTAGAADTQYF.

The rearrangement links TRBV2 to TRBJ2-7, with D possibly matching TRBD2 (7 bases). CDR1 SNHLY and CDR2 FYNNEI come from the germline V gene. The CDR3 consists of 16 residues. Trimming took 3 bases from V and 4 from J, leaving 19 bases between them. Written as DNA, the CDR3 is TGTGCCAGCAGTGAGGGGGCGGGAGCGGTACATTACGAGCAGTACTTC. This translates into CASSEGAGAVHYEQYF.

V is TRBV10-2 and J is TRBJ1-5, with D possibly TRBD1 on 5 matching bases. The CDR3 is made up of 12 amino acids. The V gene lost 10 bases and the J gene lost 7 bases, with 14 bases spanning the gap. Germline V lookup: CDR1 WSHSY, CDR2 SAAADI. In nucleotides, the CDR3 is TGCGCCACCGGACGGGGCCCCCAGCCCCAGCATTTT. It is translated as CATGRGPQPQHF.

The rearrangement links TRBV5-4 to TRBJ2-7, with D unclear. Trimming took 4 bases from V and 0 from J, leaving 8 bases between them. From germline, CDR1 is SGHNT and CDR2 YYREEE (reference sequence). This CDR3 has 13 amino acids. CDR3 sequence: CASSPDVSYEQYF. The DNA for the CDR3 is TGTGCCAGCAGCCCGGACGTCTCCTACGAGCAGTACTTC.

The rearrangement uses TRBV6-1 and TRBJ2-7; 8 bases line up with TRBD1. J was trimmed by 6 bases and V by 0 bases; bases with no gene match: 7. Germline CDR1 reads MNHNS; CDR2 reads SASEGT. CDR3 length equals 15 residues. The CDR3: CASSEAHIRGREQYF. CDR3 in DNA: TGTGCCAGCAGTGAAGCACACATCAGGGGGCGCGAGCAGTACTTC.

V and J are TRBV27 and TRBJ2-1; D is perhaps TRBD2 (5 bases). V gave up 9 bases and J gave up 3 bases, with 12 bases separating them. There are 13 residues in the CDR3. Germline CDR1 reads MNHEY; CDR2 reads SMNVEV (reference sequence). Here the CDR3 reads CASTQLGYNEQFF. CDR3 in DNA: TGTGCCAGTACCCAACTAGGCTACAATGAGCAGTTCTTC.